A selection of T cell receptor beta chains follows, all from one sample in a study of control samples from healthy donors and cancer patients. Clones were sequenced by immunoSEQ multiplex PCR, and TCRdb holds only the in-frame ones, with some missing. The data contain tens of thousands of clones, roughly 90% of them singletons. Sample: blood. The receptors derive from a woman aged 45-65 years in good health. CDR3s include the opening cysteine and the closing phenylalanine or tryptophan. The D gene is left open where the match is weak. Clone size appears in some rows only: once, few, many, or a class for an expanded clone.

j_call | clone_size | d_call | v_call | cdr3_nt | cdr3_aa
TRBJ2-7 | few | . | TRBV11-2 | TGTGCCAGCAGCTACAGGGCTGCCTACGAGCAGTACTTC | CASSYRAAYEQYF
TRBJ1-6 | . | . | TRBV30 | TGTGCCTGGAGTGGGGGCAGTAATTCACCCCTCCACTTT | CAWSGGSNSPLHF
TRBJ1-2 | few | TRBD1 | TRBV2 | TGTGCCAGCAGTGAAGTTCAGGGGGTGGATGGCTACACCTTC | CASSEVQGVDGYTF
TRBJ1-2 | . | . | TRBV15 | TGTGCCACCAGCAGAGGTCCAGGTGGGACGACCTTC | CATSRGPGGTTF
TRBJ1-5 | . | . | TRBV3-1/TRBV3-2 | TGTGCCAGCAGCCAATTAGGGGTCCAGCCCCAGCATTTT | CASSQLGVQPQHF
TRBJ1-2 | . | . | TRBV20-1 | TGCAGTGCTAGTCGGCAGGGAGTCGGGAGCTATGGCTACACCTTC | CSASRQGVGSYGYTF
TRBJ2-7 | . | TRBD1 | TRBV5-1 | TGCGCCAGCAGACGAACCGGGACAGGTGATTACGAGCAGTACTTC | CASRRTGTGDYEQYF
TRBJ2-1 | . | . | TRBV6-5 | TGTGCCAGCAGTACGCGACTAGTCAATGAGCAGTTCTTC | CASSTRLVNEQFF
TRBJ1-6 | . | . | TRBV4-2 | TGTGCCAGCGCTTCCCTCGGGGGGTTTAGTTTAGATTCACCCCTCCACTTT | CASASLGGFSLDSPLHF
TRBJ1-1 | . | . | TRBV2 | TGTGCCAGCAGGGACGGGACGCTGAACACTGAAGCTTTCTTT | CASRDGTLNTEAFF
TRBJ2-5 | . | . | TRBV6-5 | TGTGCCAGCAGTTACTCCACAGGGAGAGAGACCCAGTACTTC | CASSYSTGRETQYF
TRBJ2-7 | . | TRBD1 | TRBV10-3 | TGTGCCATCAGTGAGCCAGATTGGACAGGGAATTACGAGCAGTACTTC | CAISEPDWTGNYEQYF
TRBJ2-1 | once | TRBD2 | TRBV18 | TGTGCCAGCTCAACCAGCGGGGGGTTAAATGAGCAGTTCTTC | CASSTSGGLNEQFF
TRBJ2-6 | . | TRBD2 | TRBV7-9 | TGTGCCAGCAGCTTAGGGTCTAGCGGGGGCTCTGGGGCCAACGTCCTGACTTTC | CASSLGSSGGSGANVLTF